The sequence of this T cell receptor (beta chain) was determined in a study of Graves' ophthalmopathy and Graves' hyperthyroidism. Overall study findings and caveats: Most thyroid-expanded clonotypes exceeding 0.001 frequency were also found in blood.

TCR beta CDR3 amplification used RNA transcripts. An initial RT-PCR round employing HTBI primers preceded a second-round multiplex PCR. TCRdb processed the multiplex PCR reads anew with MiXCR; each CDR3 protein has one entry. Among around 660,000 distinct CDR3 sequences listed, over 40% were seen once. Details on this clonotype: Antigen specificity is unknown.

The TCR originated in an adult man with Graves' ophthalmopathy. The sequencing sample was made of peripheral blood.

In DNA form, the CDR3 reads TGTGCCAGTAGTTGGGCAGGGAAAAAATACGAGCAGTACTTC. Translating gives CASSWAGKKYEQYF. The chain joins TRBV19 to TRBJ2-7; TRBD1 might be the D (5 bases). V was clipped by 5 bases and J by 4 bases, with 15 bases between them. Germline assignment: CDR1 LNHDA and CDR2 SQIVND (reference sequence). The CDR3 is 14 residues long.